The entry below gives a single T cell receptor (beta chain) sequence along with its context. When replicate PCRs were run on sorted subsets, they used approximately 210 ng DNA, tens of thousands of T cell genomes. Here immunoSEQ multiplex PCR was the method, and the copy in TCRdb shows in-frame clones only, minus some. In the table there are roughly 2.2 million clones, around 92% of which are singletons. The sample is drawn from a study of shared clonotypes between healthy human individuals. V dropped 2 bases and J dropped 1 base, with 30 bases sitting between them. CDR1 is LGHNA, CDR2 YNFKEQ, per germline. This CDR3 is built from 22 residues.

The chain is built from TRBV4-2 and TRBJ2-1; D is perhaps TRBD2 (6 bases). Sequencing input: naive CD4+ T cells from PBMCs. Subset specified: CD45RA+ positively selected. The sequence was collected from a man aged 18-30 years in good health. Some clones in this sample may be carry-over from other donors' samples. The CDR3 here is CASSQIRQDLLEGFVSYNEQFF. CDR3 coding DNA: TGTGCCAGCAGCCAAATTCGTCAGGACCTTCTGGAGGGTTTCGTATCCTACAATGAGCAGTTCTTC.